This note documents a single T cell receptor (beta chain) sequence. The ends were cut back, 3 bases at V and 0 bases at J, with 8 bases in the middle. The CDR3 covers 14 residues. CDR1 and CDR2 (germline): DFQATT, SNEGSKA (reference sequence). The data derive from a study of blood T cell repertoires in COVID-19. The wider study: Donors in the United States, Italy and Spain gave samples during acute or convalescent COVID-19. T cells, B-cell-depleted T cells, or PBMCs provided the cDNA or gDNA that served as material.

Authors' methods: Estimation of nucleated cell counts was performed using reference gene primer amplification. Sequencing was performed with immunoSEQ multiplex PCR; in TCRdb, only in-frame clones are kept and a portion is missing. The V and J calls and clone size were taken over from that table, and D and trimming were inferred from the DNA. In the table there are more than 70,000 clones, 88% of which are singletons. Sequencing used peripheral blood. V gene TRBV20-1 combines with J gene TRBJ2-2; D gene ambiguous. This TCR was recovered from a human donor in a cohort sampled during active COVID-19. CDR3 coding DNA: TGCAGTGCTAGTCGACTCTCGAACACCGGGGAGCTGTTTTTT. Residues: CSASRLSNTGELFF.